The 20 T cell receptor beta chains below were found in one sample sequenced in a study of blood T cells in healthy people across ages. A second PCR of 7 to 11 cycles used a sample-barcoded 5' primer and a J-beta primer mix. One entry per CDR3 protein results from TCRdb running MiXCR on the 5' RACE reads. Of over 750,000 distinct CDR3 sequences listed, 20% to 25% were seen once; the top ten hold around 9.2%. This same sample was also taken into another study, of T cells of mothers and their children.

The sample taken for sequencing was blood. All receptors derive from a boy under 18 in good health.

This clonotype appeared a few times. The chain carries TRBV9 and TRBJ1-6; possible D gene TRBD1, 5 bases. Germline V CDR1 and CDR2: SGDLS, YYNGEE. V lost 3 bases, J lost 12 bases, and 19 bases lay in between. There are 15 residues in the CDR3. CDR3 sequence: CASSETGTGLEPLHF. CDR3 nucleotides: TGTGCCAGCAGCGAAACCGGGACCGGTTTAGAACCCCTCCACTTT.

In this sample, this clonotype turned up a few times. V is TRBV6-2 or TRBV6-3 and J is TRBJ2-7; a weak D match, TRBD2 (6 bases). The V gene lost 4 bases and the J gene lost 5 bases, with 18 bases spanning the gap. There are 15 residues in the CDR3. The germline CDR1 and CDR2 sequences are MNHEY and SVGEGT. The CDR3 DNA reads TGTGCCAGCAGTTTAGGAGACAGCGGCGGGAACGAGCAGTACTTC. It specifies CASSLGDSGGNEQYF.

The rearrangement uses TRBV12-3 or TRBV12-4 and TRBJ2-2; D is ambiguous. The CDR3 is 14 residues long. V lost 5 bases and J lost 6, with 13 bases in between. CDR3: CASSPIRSAGELFF. Written as DNA, the CDR3 is TGTGCCAGCAGTCCCATACGATCTGCCGGGGAGCTGTTTTTT.

The V and J genes are TRBV10-3 and TRBJ1-2, with D possibly TRBD1 on 5 matching bases. V was shortened by 0 bases and J by 8 bases, with 10 bases between the two germline ends. The CDR3 runs to 13 residues. Per the germline V gene, CDR1 is ENHRY and CDR2 is SYGVKD. The CDR3 DNA reads TGTGCCATCAGTGAGTCTCAGGGCGAAGGCTACACCTTC. Translated: CAISESQGEGYTF.

This clonotype was seen a few times. This chain connects TRBV7-2 to TRBJ1-2; unclear D gene. CDR3 length: 14 amino acids. The germline gives CDR1 SGHTA, CDR2 FQGNSA. V lost 0 bases to trimming and J lost 4 bases, with 9 bases between them. CDR3 sequence (DNA): TGTGCCAGCAGCTTAGCGGTGGCGGCCTATGGCTACACCTTC. It encodes CASSLAVAAYGYTF.

This clonotype was seen only a few times. The chain recombines TRBV7-3 with TRBJ1-3; possibly TRBD1 for D (5 bases). Trimming removed 3 bases at V and 2 bases at J, with 11 bases between. The CDR3 is made up of 15 amino acids. Germline CDR1 is SGHTA and CDR2 is FQGTGA. This chain's CDR3 is CASSLRDSPGNTIYF. CDR3 nucleotide sequence: TGTGCCAGCAGCTTGAGGGACTCGCCTGGAAACACCATATATTTT.

Of note for this clonotype: This CDR3 is missing its conserved last phenylalanine or tryptophan, likely due to a read error. The chain combines TRBV12-3 or TRBV12-4 with TRBJ2-4; D may be TRBD2 (6 bases). Trimming shortened V by 4 bases and J by 12 bases, and 16 bases separated the two germline ends. This CDR3 has 13 amino acids. CDR3: CASSSPRGKGQYL. CDR3 sequence (DNA): TGTGCCAGCAGTTCCCCCCGGGGGAAGGGTCAGTACCTC.

The chain links TRBV5-1 to TRBJ2-5; D call uncertain. The DNA end lines up better with TRBJ2-7; the J call may be wrong. Germline V CDR1 and CDR2: SGHRS, YFSETQ. This CDR3 region has 15 residues. The CDR3 DNA reads TGCGCCAGCAGCATCGTTTCAGAATCCTCCTACGAGCAGTACTTC. Protein: CASSIVSESSYEQYF.

As DNA, the CDR3 is TGTGCCACCCGGGTTGGCGGGGGGCTTTCCTACAATGAGCAGTTCTTC. As protein: CATRVGGGLSYNEQFF. This chain connects TRBV27 to TRBJ2-1; 8 bases are shared with TRBD2. From germline, CDR1 is MNHEY and CDR2 SMNVEV (reference sequence). Trimming removed 10 bases from V and 1 base from J; junction bases left unmatched: 12. The CDR3 has 16 amino acids.

The rearrangement uses TRBV12-3 or TRBV12-4 and TRBJ1-6; possible D gene TRBD1, 6 bases. The ends were cut back, 5 bases at V and 10 bases at J, with 15 bases in the middle. The CDR3 length is 14 residues. The DNA for the CDR3 is TGTGCCAGCAGTCCGACAGGAATGACCTCACCCCTCCACTTT. It yields the protein CASSPTGMTSPLHF.

The chain links TRBV4-3 to TRBJ2-5; D is uncertain. The last part of the DNA fits TRBJ2-7 better; the J call may be wrong. CDR1 is LGHNA and CDR2 is YSLEER in the germline V gene. This CDR3 has 15 residues. The CDR3: CASSPGRSIPYEQYF. The CDR3 DNA reads as TGCGCCAGCAGCCCCGGAAGGAGTATCCCCTACGAGCAGTACTTC.

The J gene is TRBJ2-7, the V gene TRBV12-3 or TRBV12-4, with 10 bases identical to TRBD2. This CDR3 comprises 15 residues. Germline trimming cut 5 bases from V and 3 bases from J; bases unmatched to any gene: 7. CDR3 region: CASSPSGSHNYEQYF. DNA of the CDR3: TGTGCCAGCAGTCCTAGCGGGAGTCACAACTACGAGCAGTACTTC.

The chain links TRBV4-1 to TRBJ2-1, with 8 positions matching TRBD2. Per germline, CDR1 MGHRA and CDR2 YSYEKL. The CDR3 runs to 16 residues. J was trimmed by 6 bases and V by 0 bases; bases with no gene match: 7. CDR3: CASSQDIEAGGNEQFF. In DNA, the CDR3 is TGCGCCAGCAGCCAAGATATTGAGGCGGGGGGCAATGAGCAGTTCTTC.

The chain is built from TRBV20-1 and TRBJ2-3; the match to TRBD2 covers 10 bases. The junction had 12 bases not matched to a gene; V was cut back by 2 bases and J by 4 bases. Germline V gene sequence: CDR1 DFQATT, CDR2 SNEGSKA (reference sequence). This CDR3 has 17 amino acids. The CDR3 spells CSARRIDSGGPADTQYF. CDR3 in DNA: TGCAGTGCTAGACGTATTGATAGCGGGGGGCCAGCAGATACGCAGTATTTT.

V usage is TRBV7-2 and J usage is TRBJ2-4, with D hard to call. The CDR3 runs to 16 residues. Germline assignment: CDR1 SGHTA and CDR2 FQGNSA. Trimming stripped 1 base from V and 0 bases from J, with 10 bases between. This CDR3 reads CASSLGSQLAKNIQYF. The CDR3 nucleotides read TGTGCCAGCAGCTTAGGTAGCCAGCTAGCCAAAAACATTCAGTACTTC. The full variable domain, its missing parts supplied by reference TRBV7-2 and TRBJ2-4, is GAGVSQSPSNKVTEKGKDVELRCDPISGHTALYWYRQSLGQGLEFLIYFQGNSAPDKSGLPSDRFSAERTGGSVSTLTIQRTQQEDSAVYLCASSLGSQLAKNIQYFGAGTRLSVL.

The chain combines TRBV15 with TRBJ2-5, with 8 bases lining up with TRBD1. This CDR3 spans 15 amino acids. Germline V gene sequence: CDR1 LNHNV, CDR2 YYDKDF (reference sequence). Trimming cost V 2 bases and J 2 bases; bases outside gene matches: 4. CDR3 bases: TGTGCCACCAGCAGAAGCGGACAGGGTCAAGAGACCCAGTACTTC. Its translation is CATSRSGQGQETQYF.

This clonotype was picked up a small number of times. CDR3 residues: CASRQGGTYEQYF. In DNA form, the CDR3 reads TGTGCCAGCAGACAGGGAGGGACCTACGAGCAGTACTTC. The chain joins TRBV6-2 or TRBV6-3 to TRBJ2-7; weak D call: TRBD2 (7 bases). The CDR3 is 13 amino acids. Germline loops: CDR1 MNHEY, CDR2 SVGEGT. With 6 bases removed from V and 2 bases from J, the gap between germline ends came to 11 bases.

This clonotype was detected once. The chain joins TRBV12-3 or TRBV12-4 to TRBJ2-5; 10 nucleotides agree with TRBD1. The CDR3 spans 13 residues. V gave up 5 bases and J gave up 5 bases; unmatched junction bases: 2. CDR3 protein: CASSMDRGETQYF. The CDR3 region has the DNA TGTGCCAGCAGTATGGACAGGGGGGAGACCCAGTACTTC.

The rearrangement joins TRBV10-3 to TRBJ2-7; 12 bases fit TRBD1. Germline V lookup: CDR1 ENHRY, CDR2 SYGVKD. Losses at the gene ends were 2 bases for V and 2 bases for J; bases not matched to a gene: 4. The CDR3 runs 16 residues. CDR3 DNA: TGTGCCATCAGTGAGATCGGGACAGGGGGCACCTACGAGCAGTACTTC. Translating it yields CAISEIGTGGTYEQYF.

The V and J genes are TRBV2 and TRBJ2-5; D is uncertain. The CDR3 totals 14 residues. Germline assignment: CDR1 SNHLY and CDR2 FYNNEI. The V gene lost 4 bases and the J gene lost 2 bases, with 11 bases spanning the gap. The CDR3 here is CASSASEEQETQYF. Here the CDR3 DNA reads TGTGCCAGCAGTGCGAGCGAGGAACAAGAGACCCAGTACTTC.